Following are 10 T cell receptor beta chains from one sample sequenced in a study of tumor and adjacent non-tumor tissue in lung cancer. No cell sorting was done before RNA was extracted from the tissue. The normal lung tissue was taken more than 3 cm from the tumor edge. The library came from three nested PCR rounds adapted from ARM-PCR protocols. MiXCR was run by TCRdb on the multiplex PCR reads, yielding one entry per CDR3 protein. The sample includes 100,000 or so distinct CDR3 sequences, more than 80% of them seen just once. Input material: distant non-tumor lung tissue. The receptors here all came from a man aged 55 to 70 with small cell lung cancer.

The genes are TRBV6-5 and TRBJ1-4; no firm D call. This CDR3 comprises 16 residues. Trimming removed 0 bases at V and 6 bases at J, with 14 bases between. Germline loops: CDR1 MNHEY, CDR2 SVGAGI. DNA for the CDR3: TGTGCCAGCAGTTACTCGGTTCCGGCCAGAGATGAAAAACTGTTTTTT. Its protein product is CASSYSVPARDEKLFF.

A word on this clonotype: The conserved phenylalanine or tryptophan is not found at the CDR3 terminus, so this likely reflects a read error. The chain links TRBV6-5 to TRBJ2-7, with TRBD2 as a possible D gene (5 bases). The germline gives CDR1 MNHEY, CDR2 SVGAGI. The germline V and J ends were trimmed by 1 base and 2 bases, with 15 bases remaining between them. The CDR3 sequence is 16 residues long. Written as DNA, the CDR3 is TGTGCCAGCAGTTACTACCTATCGGGGATAACCTACGAGCAGTACTTA. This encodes CASSYYLSGITYEQYL.

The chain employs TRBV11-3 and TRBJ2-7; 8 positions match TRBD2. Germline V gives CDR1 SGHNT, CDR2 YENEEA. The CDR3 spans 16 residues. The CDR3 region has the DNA TGTGCCAGCAGCTCGCCTGAACGCGGGGGGTTCTACGCGCAGTACGTC. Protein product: CASSSPERGGFYAQYV.

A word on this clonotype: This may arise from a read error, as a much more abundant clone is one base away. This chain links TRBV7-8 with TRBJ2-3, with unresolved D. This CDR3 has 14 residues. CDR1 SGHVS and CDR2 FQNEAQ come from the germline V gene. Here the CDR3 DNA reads TGTGTCAGCAGCTTAGCCCCCTCAGCAGATACGCAGTATTTT. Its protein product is CVSSLAPSADTQYF.

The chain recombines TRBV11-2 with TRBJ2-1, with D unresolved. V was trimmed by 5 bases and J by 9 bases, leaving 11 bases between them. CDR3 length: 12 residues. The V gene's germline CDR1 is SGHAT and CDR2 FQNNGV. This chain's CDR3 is CASSPLECEQFF. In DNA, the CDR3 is TGTGCCAGCAGCCCTTTAGAATGTGAGCAGTTCTTC.

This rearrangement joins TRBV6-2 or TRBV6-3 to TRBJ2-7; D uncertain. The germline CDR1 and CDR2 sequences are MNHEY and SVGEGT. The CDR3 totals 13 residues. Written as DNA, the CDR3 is TGTGCCTGCAGTTACGACAACTCCTATGAGCAGTACGTC. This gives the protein CACSYDNSYEQYV.

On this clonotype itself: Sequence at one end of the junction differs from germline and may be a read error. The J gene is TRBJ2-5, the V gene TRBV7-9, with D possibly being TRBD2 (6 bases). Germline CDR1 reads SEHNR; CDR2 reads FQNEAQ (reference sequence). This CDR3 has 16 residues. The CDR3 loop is CASSLGIGSGEETQFF. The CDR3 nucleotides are TGTGCCAGCAGCTTAGGGATCGGGAGTGGAGAAGAGACCCAGTTCTTT.

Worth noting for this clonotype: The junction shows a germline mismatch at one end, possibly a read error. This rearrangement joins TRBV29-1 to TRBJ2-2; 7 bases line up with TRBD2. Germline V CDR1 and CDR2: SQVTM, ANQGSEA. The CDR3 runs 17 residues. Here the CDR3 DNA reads TGCAGAGCCCATTCATCCGGGACTATTACGAACACCGGGGAGCTGTTCTTT. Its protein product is CRAHSSGTITNTGELFF.

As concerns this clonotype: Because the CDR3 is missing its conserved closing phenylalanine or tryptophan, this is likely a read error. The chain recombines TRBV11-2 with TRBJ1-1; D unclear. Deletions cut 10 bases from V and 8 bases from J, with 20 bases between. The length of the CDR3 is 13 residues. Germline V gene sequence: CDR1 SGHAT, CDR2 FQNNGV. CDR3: CAISLERRLEAFC. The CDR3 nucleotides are TGTGCCATAAGCTTAGAACGCCGGCTCGAAGCTTTCTGT.

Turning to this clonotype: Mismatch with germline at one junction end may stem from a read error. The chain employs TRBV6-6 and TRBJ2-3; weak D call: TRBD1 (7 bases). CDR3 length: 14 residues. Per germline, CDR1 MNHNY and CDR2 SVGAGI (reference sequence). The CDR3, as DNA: TGTGCCAGCACCCTAGCAGGGGGGACAGATACGGAGTATTTT. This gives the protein CASTLAGGTDTEYF.